This TCR beta chain came from a study of control samples from healthy donors and cancer patients. There are 9 residues in the CDR3. In germline, CDR1 is KGHDR, CDR2 SFDVKD. V was clipped by 12 bases and J by 14 bases; unmatched bases: 8. Produced via immunoSEQ multiplex PCR; TCRdb's table is partial and in-frame only. The top ten clones hold under 4.5% of a sample with more than 85,000 clones, over 75% of them seen once. Source material: blood. V gene TRBV24-1 combines with J gene TRBJ1-2; 7 nucleotides line up with TRBD1. This clonotype was obtained from a human donor in good health. The donor label of this sample is uncertain. The CDR3 DNA reads as TGTGCCGTATCAGGGGGTGGTACCTTC. Amino acids: CAVSGGGTF.